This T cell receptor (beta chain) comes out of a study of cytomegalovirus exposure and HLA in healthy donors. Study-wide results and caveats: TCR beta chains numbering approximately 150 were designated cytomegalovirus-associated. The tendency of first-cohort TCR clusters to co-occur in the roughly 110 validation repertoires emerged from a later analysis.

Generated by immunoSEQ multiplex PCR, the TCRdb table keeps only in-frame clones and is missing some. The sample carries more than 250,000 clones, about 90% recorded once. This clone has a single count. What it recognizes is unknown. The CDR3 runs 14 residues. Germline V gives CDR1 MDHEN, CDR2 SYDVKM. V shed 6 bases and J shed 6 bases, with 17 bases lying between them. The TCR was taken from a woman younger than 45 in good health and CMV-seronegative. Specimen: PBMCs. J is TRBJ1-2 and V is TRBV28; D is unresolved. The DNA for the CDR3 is TGTGCCAGCAGGAGAACCTGGAGCTACAATGGCTACACCTTC. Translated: CASRRTWSYNGYTF.